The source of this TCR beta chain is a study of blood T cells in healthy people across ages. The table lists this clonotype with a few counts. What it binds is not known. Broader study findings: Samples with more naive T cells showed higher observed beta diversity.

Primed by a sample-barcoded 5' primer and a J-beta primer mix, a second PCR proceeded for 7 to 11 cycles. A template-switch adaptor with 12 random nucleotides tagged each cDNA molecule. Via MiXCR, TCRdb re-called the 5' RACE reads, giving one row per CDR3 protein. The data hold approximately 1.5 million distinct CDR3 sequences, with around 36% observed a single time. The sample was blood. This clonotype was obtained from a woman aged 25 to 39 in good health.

CDR3 region: CASISLVGQKKGIHTQYF. CDR3 in DNA: TGTGCCAGCATCTCCCTTGTGGGCCAGAAAAAGGGAATACATACGCAGTATTTT. The chain employs TRBV6-1 and TRBJ2-3, with D unclear. The CDR3 is 18 amino acids. The V end was cut by 7 bases, the J end by 7 bases, with 30 bases between. CDR1 and CDR2 (germline): MNHNS, SASEGT.